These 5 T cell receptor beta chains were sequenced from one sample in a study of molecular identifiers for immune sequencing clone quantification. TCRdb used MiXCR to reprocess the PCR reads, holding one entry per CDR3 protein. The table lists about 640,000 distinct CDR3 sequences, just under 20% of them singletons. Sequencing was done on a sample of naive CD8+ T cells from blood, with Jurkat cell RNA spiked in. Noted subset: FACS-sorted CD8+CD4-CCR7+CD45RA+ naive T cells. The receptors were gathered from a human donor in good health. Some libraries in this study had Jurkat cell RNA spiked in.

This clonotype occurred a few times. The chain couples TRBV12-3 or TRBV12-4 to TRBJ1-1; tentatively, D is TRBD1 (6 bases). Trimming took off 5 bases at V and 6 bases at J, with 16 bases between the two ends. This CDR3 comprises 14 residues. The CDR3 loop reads CASSQDTPGAEAFF. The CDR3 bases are TGTGCCAGCAGTCAAGACACCCCAGGGGCTGAAGCTTTCTTT.

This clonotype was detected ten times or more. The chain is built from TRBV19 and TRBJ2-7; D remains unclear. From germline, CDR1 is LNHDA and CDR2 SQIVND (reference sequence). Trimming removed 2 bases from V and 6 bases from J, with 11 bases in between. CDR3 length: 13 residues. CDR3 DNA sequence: TGTGCCAGTAGTATATGGCAGTCGGGCGAGCAGTACTTC. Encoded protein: CASSIWQSGEQYF.

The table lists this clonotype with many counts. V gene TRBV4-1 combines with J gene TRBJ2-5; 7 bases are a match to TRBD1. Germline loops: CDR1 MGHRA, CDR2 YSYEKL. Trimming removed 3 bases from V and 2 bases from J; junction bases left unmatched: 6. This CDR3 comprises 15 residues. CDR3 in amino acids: CASSHPPTGQETQYF. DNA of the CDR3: TGCGCCAGCAGCCACCCTCCGACAGGGCAAGAGACCCAGTACTTC.

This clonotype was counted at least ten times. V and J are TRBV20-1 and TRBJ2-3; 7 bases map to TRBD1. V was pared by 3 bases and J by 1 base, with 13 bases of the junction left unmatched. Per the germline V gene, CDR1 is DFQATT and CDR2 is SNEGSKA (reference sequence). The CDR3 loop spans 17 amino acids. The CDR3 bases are TGCAGTGCTAGTCTTACCGAGACAGGGAGTGGCACAGATACGCAGTATTTT. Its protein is CSASLTETGSGTDTQYF.

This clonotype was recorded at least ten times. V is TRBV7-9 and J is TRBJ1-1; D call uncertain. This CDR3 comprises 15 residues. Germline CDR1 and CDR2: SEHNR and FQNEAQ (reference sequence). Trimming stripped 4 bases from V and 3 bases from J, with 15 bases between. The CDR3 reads CASSSTPRRYTEAFF. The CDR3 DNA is TGTGCCAGCAGCTCCACCCCCAGGAGATACACTGAAGCTTTCTTT.